Below are 10 T cell receptor beta chains sequenced from a single sample in a study of cytomegalovirus exposure and HLA in healthy donors. This PCR relied on a set of 60 Vbeta primers and 13 Jbeta primers. Assay used: immunoSEQ multiplex PCR; TCRdb lists only in-frame clones, some missing. The sample contains roughly 140,000 clones, 75% to 85% of which appear only once. The sample consisted of PBMCs. Source of these receptors: a man in his fifties in good health and CMV-seropositive.

Worth noting for this clone: The junction differs from germline at one of its ends, possibly a read error. The chain carries TRBV2 and TRBJ2-2, with D perhaps TRBD2 (6 bases). This CDR3 is built from 15 residues. Germline-derived CDR1 and CDR2 are SNHLY and FYNNEI. CDR3 in DNA: TGTGCCAGCAGCGAAGTAGCGGCGAACACCGGGGAGCTGTTTTTT. Residues: CASSEVAANTGELFF.

The rearrangement joins TRBV29-1 to TRBJ2-5; 7 positions agree with TRBD1. V was pared by 5 bases and J by 7 bases, with 13 bases of the junction left unmatched. There are 14 residues in the CDR3. Germline CDR1 SQVTM, CDR2 ANQGSEA. The CDR3 DNA reads TGCAGCGTTAACCAACAGGGGCTGGCCAGGACCCAGTACTTC. This gives the protein CSVNQQGLARTQYF.

V is TRBV6-6 and J is TRBJ2-1, with a possible D match to TRBD2 (6 bases). Trimming shortened V by 6 bases and J by 0 bases, and 12 bases separated the two germline ends. The CDR3 is 15 amino acids. CDR1 MNHNY and CDR2 SVGAGI come from the germline V gene (reference sequence). CDR3 loop: CASRVSGSSYNEQFF. Written as DNA, the CDR3 is TGTGCCAGCAGGGTTAGCGGTAGCTCCTACAATGAGCAGTTCTTC.

The rearrangement joins TRBV11-2 to TRBJ1-3; 7 bases fit TRBD1. The CDR3 runs to 16 residues. Germline values: CDR1 SGHAT, CDR2 FQNNGV. V lost 1 base, J lost 1 base, and 4 bases stayed unmatched. The CDR3 DNA sequence: TGTGCCAGCAGCTTAGGAGGGGGCGGTTCTGGAAACACCATATATTTT. Translating it yields CASSLGGGGSGNTIYF.

J is TRBJ2-4 and V is TRBV2, with a possible D match to TRBD1 (6 bases). Germline V gene data show CDR1 as SNHLY and CDR2 as FYNNEI. This CDR3 contains 15 residues. The V end lost 1 base, the J end lost 2 bases, and 9 bases lay between the germline ends. The DNA of the CDR3 is TGTGCCAGCAGTGAAGTCGGACAGACCAAAAACATTCAGTACTTC. Amino acid sequence: CASSEVGQTKNIQYF.

V is TRBV2 and J is TRBJ2-7; D is undetermined. Deletions cut 4 bases from V and 0 bases from J, with 10 bases between. Germline V CDR1 and CDR2: SNHLY, FYNNEI. This CDR3 region has 14 residues. CDR3 loop: CASSVRLDSYEQYF. The CDR3 coding sequence is TGTGCCAGCAGTGTAAGGCTAGACTCCTACGAGCAGTACTTC. Full variable domain (missing parts from reference TRBV2 and TRBJ2-7): EPEVTQTPSHQVTQMGQEVILRCVPISNHLYFYWYRQILGQKVEFLVSFYNNEISEKSEIFDDQFSVERPDGSNFTLKIRSTKLEDSAMYFCASSVRLDSYEQYFGPGTRLTVT.

V is TRBV19 and J is TRBJ2-4; 7 bases align to TRBD1. The CDR3 loop spans 15 amino acids. With 3 bases clipped from V and 5 bases from J, the junction kept 7 bases outside the gene matches. Germline CDR1 and CDR2: LNHDA and SQIVND (reference sequence). Here the CDR3 reads CASSMLDRNQNIQYF. CDR3 in DNA: TGTGCCAGTAGTATGCTGGACAGGAACCAAAACATTCAGTACTTC.

The chain couples TRBV10-3 to TRBJ2-1; 7 nucleotides agree with TRBD1. V shed 3 bases, J shed 5 bases, and the junction held 4 bases outside the gene matches. CDR3 size: 14 residues. CDR1 is ENHRY and CDR2 is SYGVKD in the germline V gene. The CDR3 DNA reads TGTGCCATCAGTGATAGGACAGGCGACAATGAGCAGTTCTTC. Its protein is CAISDRTGDNEQFF.

The rearrangement uses TRBV27 and TRBJ1-1, with a weak D call TRBD1 (5 bases). The V end lost 0 bases, the J end lost 5 bases, and 10 bases lay between the germline ends. This CDR3 has 14 amino acids. Germline V CDR1 and CDR2: MNHEY, SMNVEV (reference sequence). The CDR3 region has the DNA TGTGCCAGCAGTTTATCGCAGGGATGGACTGAAGCTTTCTTT. Its translation: CASSLSQGWTEAFF.

The CDR3 bases are TGTGCCTGGATGAGGGCTAGCGGGAACAATGAGCAGTTCTTC. Protein: CAWMRASGNNEQFF. The chain combines TRBV30 with TRBJ2-1, with 9 bases identical to TRBD2. The germline V gene encodes CDR1 GTSNPN and CDR2 SVGIG (reference sequence). The CDR3 length is 14 residues. The trim removed 4 bases at V and 5 bases at J, leaving 6 bases unmatched.